This T cell receptor (beta chain) was retrieved from a study of spatial heterogeneity in lung cancer. TCRdb reanalysed the 5' RACE reads using MiXCR and keeps one entry per CDR3 protein. The sample includes about 95,000 distinct CDR3 sequences, 7.5% to 10% of them seen just once. This clonotype was seen a few times. Indicated time point: sample taken at primary tumor resection. Whole RNA obtained from tumor, nontumor lung or frozen PBMC underwent sequencing without sorting. This sample comprised PBMCs, obtained at surgery. The TCR sequence derives from a male donor with early-stage non-small cell lung cancer.

CDR3 bases: TGTGCCAGCAGCCCCGGGACTAGCCGCGAGACCCAGTACTTC. Encoded protein: CASSPGTSRETQYF. The chain combines TRBV6-2 or TRBV6-3 with TRBJ2-5; 9 positions agree with TRBD2. Per germline, CDR1 MNHEY and CDR2 SVGEGT. V lost 6 bases, J lost 5 bases, and 7 bases stayed unmatched. The length of the CDR3 is 14 residues.